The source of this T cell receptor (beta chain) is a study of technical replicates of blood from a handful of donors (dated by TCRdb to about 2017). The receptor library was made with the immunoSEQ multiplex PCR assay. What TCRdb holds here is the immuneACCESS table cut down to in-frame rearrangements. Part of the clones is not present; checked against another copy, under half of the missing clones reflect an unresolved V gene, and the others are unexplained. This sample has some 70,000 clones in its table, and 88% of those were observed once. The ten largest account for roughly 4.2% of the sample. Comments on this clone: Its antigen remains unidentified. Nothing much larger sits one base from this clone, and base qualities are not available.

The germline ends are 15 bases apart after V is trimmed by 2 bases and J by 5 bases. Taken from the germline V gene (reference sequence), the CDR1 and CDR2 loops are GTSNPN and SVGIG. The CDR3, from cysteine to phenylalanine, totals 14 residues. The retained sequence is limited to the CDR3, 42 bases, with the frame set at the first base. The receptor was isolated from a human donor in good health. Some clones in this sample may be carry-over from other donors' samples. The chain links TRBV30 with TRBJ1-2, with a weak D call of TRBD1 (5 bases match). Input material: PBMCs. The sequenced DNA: TGTGCCTGGAGTTCAGGGCCCTCCCTATATGGCTACACCTTC. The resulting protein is CAWSSGPSLYGYTF. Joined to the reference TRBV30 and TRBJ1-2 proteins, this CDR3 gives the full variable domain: SQTIHQWPATLVQPVGSPLSLECTVEGTSNPNLYWYRQAAGRGLQLLFYSVGIGQISSEVPQNLSASRPQDRQFILSSKKLLLSDSGFYLCAWSSGPSLYGYTFGSGTRLTVV.